This entry concerns a single TCR beta chain. The data are from a study of CD8 T cells in Susac syndrome. Random hexamers primed reverse transcription of about 0.45 to 1 ug RNA. Each CDR3 protein gets one entry after TCRdb re-called the immunoSEQ multiplex PCR reads with MiXCR. The table shows some 260,000 distinct CDR3 sequences, with around 83% occurring only once. The CDR3 is made up of 15 amino acids. V shed 6 bases and J 4 bases; nucleotides not matched to a gene: 4. Germline CDR1 reads MNHEY; CDR2 reads SMNVEV (reference sequence). The chain carries TRBV27 and TRBJ2-7, with 15 bases lining up with TRBD2. Material for sequencing was CD8+ T cells from PBMCs. This receptor was identified in a human donor with multiple sclerosis. CDR3: CASRVGTSGRYEQYF. CDR3 DNA sequence: TGTGCCAGCAGGGTGGGGACTAGCGGGAGGTACGAGCAGTACTTC.